The sequence of this T cell receptor beta chain was determined in a study of blood T cell repertoires in COVID-19. About the research overall: Collection of acute and convalescent COVID-19 samples took place in the United States, Italy and Spain. PBMCs, B-cell-depleted T cells, or T cells provided the cDNA or gDNA that made up the material.

Per the authors' pipeline: Amplifying reference gene primers gave estimates of nucleated cell counts. The repertoire was sequenced with immunoSEQ multiplex PCR; TCRdb's copy has only in-frame clones and lacks some. The V and J calls and clone size are taken from that table; D and trimming were inferred from the DNA. Here the sample spans 110,000 or so clones, more than 85% being singletons. This clone was seen a few times. What was sequenced was peripheral blood. This clonotype was sampled from a human donor with acute or convalescent COVID-19. The donor label of this sample is uncertain.

The CDR3: CASSITDRVPPLHF. CDR3 nucleotide sequence: TGTGCCAGTAGTATTACGGACAGGGTTCCACCCCTCCACTTT. The rearrangement uses TRBV19 and TRBJ1-6; 8 positions agree with TRBD1. Germline V lookup: CDR1 LNHDA, CDR2 SQIVND (reference sequence). The CDR3 covers 14 residues. V was pared by 3 bases and J by 11 bases, with 6 bases of the junction left unmatched.